This T cell receptor (beta chain) was observed in a study of T-cell reconstitution after alpha-beta-depleted transplantation in children. Unique molecular identifiers were incorporated when the TCRbeta library was constructed. TCRdb re-analysed the PCR reads in MiXCR, keeping a single row per CDR3 protein. Among 700,000 to 850,000 distinct CDR3 sequences, 15% to 20% were seen once, and the ten largest hold roughly 5%. This CDR3 comprises 15 residues. V trimming: 2 bases; J trimming: 3 bases; junction bases outside the gene matches: 5. This sample comprised PBMCs, mostly from graft donor cells, obtained 360 days after TCRalphabeta/CD19-depleted stem cell transplant. This clonotype was sampled from a male patient under 18 who had a stem cell transplant for acute lymphoblastic leukemia, so the T cells may come from the graft donor. V and J are TRBV12-3 or TRBV12-4 and TRBJ2-3, with 7 bases lining up with TRBD2. The CDR3 reads CASSLHRGGTDTQYF. In DNA, the CDR3 is TGTGCCAGCAGTTTACATAGGGGAGGGACAGATACGCAGTATTTT.